A selection of T cell receptor beta chains follows, all from one sample in a study of T cell repertoires in cytomegalovirus infection. Using its own MiXCR run on the reads, TCRdb lists one record per CDR3 protein. This table has roughly 920,000 distinct CDR3 sequences, less than 35% appearing once. These TCRs are of unknown antigen specificity. The material was cultured CD8+ T cells from PBMCs, obtained from culture after CMV antigen stimulation. Every receptor here comes from a human donor in good health (CMV status not recorded). Some clones in this sample may be carry-over from other donors' samples. The CDR3 runs from the conserved cysteine through the conserved F or W. The D gene is left open where the match is weak. Size tells how often a clone was seen (once, few, many) or the class of an expanded clone, and some rows leave it out.

D gene	V gene	J gene	CDR3 length	clone size	CDR3 protein	CDR3 DNA
TRBD1	TRBV7-9	TRBJ2-5	15	few	CASSFGTGVQETQYF	TGTGCCAGCAGCTTTGGGACAGGGGTCCAAGAGACCCAGTACTTC
NA	TRBV7-6	TRBJ1-6	13	few	CASSRGPRSPLHF	TGTGCCAGCAGCCGCGGACCTAGGTCACCCCTCCACTTT
TRBD1	TRBV6-5	TRBJ1-4	15	NA	CASRPQGEANEKLFF	TGTGCCAGCAGGCCTCAGGGGGAGGCTAATGAAAAACTGTTTTTT
NA	TRBV5-1	TRBJ1-2	20	few	CASSSPTDTVTAPPNYGYTF	TGCGCCAGCAGCTCTCCCACCGATACCGTGACAGCACCGCCTAACTATGGCTACACCTTC
NA	TRBV10-2	TRBJ2-5	16	few	CASSEGYTVFQETQYF	TGCGCCAGCAGTGAGGGGTACACAGTATTCCAAGAGACCCAGTACTTC
TRBD1	TRBV7-9	TRBJ1-2	15	many	CASSFVRTGVDGYTF	TGTGCCAGCAGCTTTGTTAGGACAGGGGTTGATGGCTACACCTTC
TRBD2	TRBV9	TRBJ2-3	16	once	CASSVVGTSLTDTQYF	TGTGCCAGCAGCGTAGTGGGGACTAGCTTGACAGATACGCAGTATTTT
NA	TRBV4-1	TRBJ2-1	14	NA	CASSQALGSNEQFF	TGCGCCAGCAGCCAGGCACTGGGGAGCAATGAGCAGTTCTTC
TRBD1	TRBV19	TRBJ1-1	13	NA	CASSAGTVTEAFF	TGTGCCAGTAGTGCCGGGACAGTCACTGAAGCTTTCTTT
NA	TRBV9	TRBJ2-5	16	few	CASSVEEQSLQETQYF	TGTGCCAGCAGCGTAGAAGAACAGAGTCTCCAAGAGACCCAGTACTTC
NA	TRBV20-1	TRBJ1-5	14	NA	CSAEDGESNQPQHF	TGCAGTGCTGAAGATGGCGAATCCAATCAGCCCCAGCATTTT
TRBD1	TRBV20-1	TRBJ1-5	12	NA	CSGGQGKQPQHF	TGCAGTGGGGGACAGGGAAAACAGCCCCAGCATTTT
NA	TRBV24-1	TRBJ2-5	14	NA	CATSDPGPQETQYF	TGTGCCACCAGCGACCCGGGACCCCAAGAGACCCAGTACTTC
NA	TRBV7-3	TRBJ1-2	14	few	CASSLDGSDYGYTF	TGTGCCAGCAGCTTGGATGGAAGCGACTACGGCTACACCTTC
NA	TRBV7-9	TRBJ2-1	17	NA	CASSLAGARSSYNEQFF	TGTGCCAGCAGCTTAGCGGGGGCCCGGAGCTCCTACAATGAGCAGTTCTTC
TRBD2	TRBV7-2	TRBJ2-3	16	few	CASSQGLAVFTDTQYF	TGTGCCAGCAGCCAGGGACTAGCGGTTTTCACAGATACGCAGTATTTT
TRBD2	TRBV7-9	TRBJ2-1	20	many	CASSSPRLAGLPSSYNEQFF	TGTGCCAGCAGCTCGCCCAGACTAGCGGGACTACCGAGCTCCTACAATGAGCAGTTCTTC
TRBD2	TRBV15	TRBJ2-3	19	NA	CATSRAAGGRDAPFHTQYF	TGTGCCACCAGCAGAGCAGCGGGGGGGCGTGATGCCCCCTTTCATACGCAGTATTTT
NA	TRBV6-2/TRBV6-3	TRBJ2-1	14	many	CASSYSMGRNEQFF	TGTGCCAGCAGTTACTCGATGGGACGCAATGAGCAGTTCTTC
TRBD1	TRBV7-9	TRBJ2-5	15	NA	CASSPTRDRRETQYF	TGTGCCAGCAGCCCGACGCGGGACAGGCGAGAGACCCAGTACTTC
TRBD1	TRBV6-1	TRBJ1-2	13	few	CASTEQGAKGYTF	TGTGCCAGCACCGAACAGGGGGCTAAGGGCTACACCTTC
NA	TRBV5-1	TRBJ2-3	15	few	CASSLAREGADTQYF	TGCGCCAGCAGCTTGGCCAGAGAGGGTGCAGATACGCAGTATTTT
TRBD1	TRBV19	TRBJ1-5	14	NA	CASSGDRVNQPQHF	TGTGCCAGTAGTGGGGACAGGGTAAATCAGCCCCAGCATTTT
TRBD2	TRBV12-3/TRBV12-4	TRBJ2-5	15	NA	CASSFSGLVEETQYF	TGTGCCAGCAGTTTTTCGGGACTAGTGGAAGAGACCCAGTACTTC
TRBD1	TRBV7-9	TRBJ1-1	16	many	CASSSPTGGLGTEAFF	TGTGCCAGCAGCTCTCCCACAGGGGGCTTGGGGACTGAAGCTTTCTTT
TRBD2	TRBV7-8	TRBJ2-1	19	few	CASSFPGGGGGGSNNEQFF	TGTGCCAGCAGCTTTCCCGGGGGGGGTGGGGGGGGCTCTAACAATGAGCAGTTCTTC
TRBD2	TRBV7-9	TRBJ2-1	19	NA	CASSLGGGFASLLTDEQSF	TGTGCCAGCAGCTTAGGGGGAGGGTTTGCAAGTTTGTTGACGGATGAGCAGTCCTTC